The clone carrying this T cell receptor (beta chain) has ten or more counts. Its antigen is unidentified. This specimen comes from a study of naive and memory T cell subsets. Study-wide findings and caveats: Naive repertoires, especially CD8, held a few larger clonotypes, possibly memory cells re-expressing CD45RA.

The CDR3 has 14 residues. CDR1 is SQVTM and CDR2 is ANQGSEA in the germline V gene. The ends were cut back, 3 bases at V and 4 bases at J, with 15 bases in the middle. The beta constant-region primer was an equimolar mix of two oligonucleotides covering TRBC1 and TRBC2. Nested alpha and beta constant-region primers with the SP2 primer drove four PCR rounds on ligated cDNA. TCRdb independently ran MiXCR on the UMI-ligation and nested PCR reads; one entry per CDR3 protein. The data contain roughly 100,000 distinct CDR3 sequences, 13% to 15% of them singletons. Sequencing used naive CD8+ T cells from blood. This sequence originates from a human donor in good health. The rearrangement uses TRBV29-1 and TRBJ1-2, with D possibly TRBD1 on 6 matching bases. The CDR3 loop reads CSVEGAQGFYGYTF. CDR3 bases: TGCAGCGTTGAGGGCGCACAGGGCTTCTATGGCTACACCTTC.